The present T cell receptor (beta chain) was sequenced within a study of blood T cell repertoires in COVID-19. Study-wide background: Nucleic acid was either cDNA or gDNA, and it came from T cells, B-cell-depleted T cells, or PBMCs.

The V gene's germline CDR1 is SGHRS and CDR2 YFSETQ. The ends lost 4 bases at V and 2 bases at J; junction bases unmatched: 5. This CDR3 is built from 14 residues. Clones were read by immunoSEQ multiplex PCR, and TCRdb kept only the in-frame ones, dropping some. In the table there are 150,000 or so clones, approximately 80% of which are singletons. The receptor comes from a man aged 70-80 years who had recovered from COVID-19. The chain employs TRBV5-1 and TRBJ2-7; 8 nucleotides agree with TRBD1. The specimen sequenced was peripheral blood. The CDR3 loop is CASSTEQGAYEQYF. CDR3 nucleotides: TGCGCCAGCAGCACAGAACAGGGGGCCTACGAGCAGTACTTC.